This T cell receptor beta chain was captured by sequencing in a study of response to subunit inactivated influenza vaccine. TCRdb reprocessed the RT-PCR reads with MiXCR, giving one entry per CDR3 protein. This sample carries more than 700,000 distinct CDR3 sequences, over 20% of them seen once, and the ten largest clones take around 9.6%. This CDR3 spans 14 amino acids. The V and J ends lost 2 bases and 6 bases, in that order; junction bases with no gene match: 6. Per germline, CDR1 DFQATT and CDR2 SNEGSKA (reference sequence). This specimen was PBMCs from blood, taken 5 days after vaccination. The chain uses TRBV20-1 and TRBJ2-7, with TRBD1 identical over 11 bases. This TCR came from a man in his fifties who received an inactivated influenza vaccine. CDR3 sequence reads: CSARPGQGGVEQYF. The CDR3 DNA reads TGCAGTGCTAGACCGGGACAGGGGGGTGTCGAGCAGTACTTC.